This TCR beta chain was identified in a study of blood T cell repertoires in COVID-19. Study-wide context: Some COVID-19 samples were acute and others convalescent; all came from the United States, Italy and Spain. Nucleic acid was either cDNA or gDNA, and it came from T cells, B-cell-depleted T cells, or PBMCs.

V gave up 8 bases and J gave up 3 bases; unmatched junction bases: 3. The CDR3 has 13 amino acids. Germline CDR1 and CDR2: MNHEY and SVGAGI. The protocol was immunoSEQ multiplex PCR, while the TCRdb copy is restricted to in-frame clones and leaves out a portion. This table holds approximately 400,000 clones, 70% to 90% found once. Living in about two dozen US areas, the participants were between roughly 18 and 95 years of age. Recovery meant two consecutive negative NP/OP PCR tests, professional clearance, or resolved symptoms. This receptor was obtained from a man aged 30 to 39 who had recovered from COVID-19. The chain couples TRBV6-5 to TRBJ2-5, with 10 bases that match TRBD2. The sequenced material came from PBMCs or T cells enriched from blood (not recorded which). CDR3 in DNA: TGTGCCAGCTTAGCGGGGGGAGAAGAGACCCAGTACTTC. Its translation is CASLAGGEETQYF.